This T cell receptor (beta chain) was captured in a study of T cells in Graves' hyperthyroidism and ophthalmopathy. Active moderate-to-severe ophthalmopathy, Clinical Activity Score at least 3, NOSPECS at least 4, under 3 months' duration. Diagnosis rested on symptoms, serum thyroxine and TRAb, thyroid ultrasound, and orbital computed tomography. This CDR3 is 17 amino acids long. The germline V gene encodes CDR1 DFQATT and CDR2 SNEGSKA (reference sequence). J lost 1 base, V lost 0 bases, and 9 bases had no gene match. This clonotype was counted between two and nine times. Amplification yielded TCR beta CDR3 regions, with RNA transcripts as the source. During a first-round RT-PCR of the TCR CDR3, the HTBI primer set was used. TCRdb passed the multiplex PCR reads through MiXCR, listing each CDR3 protein once. The repertoire holds fewer than 650,000 distinct CDR3 sequences, with approximately 14% as singletons.

The TCR originated in a woman between 18 and 29 years old with Graves' ophthalmopathy. The V and J genes are TRBV20-1 and TRBJ1-1; TRBD1 agrees at 9 bases. Input material: blood. CDR3 region: CSAREFSGQGGNTEAFF. DNA of the CDR3: TGCAGTGCTAGAGAGTTTTCGGGACAGGGAGGGAACACTGAAGCTTTCTTT.